These T cell receptor beta chains were read from a single sample in a study of cytomegalovirus exposure and HLA in healthy donors. TCRdb's copy holds only in-frame clones and misses some; the assay was immunoSEQ multiplex PCR. The sample totals 100,000 to 150,000 clones. The sample consisted of PBMCs. The receptors were gathered from a man aged 30-40 years in good health and CMV-seronegative. Both conserved end residues are part of each CDR3. A D gene is named only where the DNA matches it firmly.

D | J | V | length | CDR3 | DNA
- | TRBJ1-4 | TRBV4-3 | 14 | CASSQFGLNEKLFF | TGCGCCAGCAGCCAATTTGGCCTTAATGAAAAACTGTTTTTT
TRBD1 | TRBJ1-4 | TRBV7-9 | 16 | CASSLRRPGGVEKLFF | TGTGCCAGCAGCTTAAGAAGGCCAGGGGGCGTAGAAAAACTGTTTTTT
- | TRBJ2-7 | TRBV10-1 | 13 | CASSEASSYEQYF | TGCGCCAGCAGTGAGGCGTCTAGCTACGAGCAGTACTTC
- | TRBJ1-1 | TRBV7-9 | 11 | CASSLAPEAFF | TGTGCCAGCAGCTTAGCCCCGGAAGCTTTCTTT
- | TRBJ1-2 | TRBV19 | 14 | CASSPQGVNYGYTF | TGTGCCAGTAGCCCACAGGGAGTAAACTATGGCTACACCTTC
- | TRBJ1-5 | TRBV5-8 | 18 | CASSFRQVVRGSNQPQHF | TGTGCCAGCAGCTTTAGACAGGTTGTGAGAGGAAGCAATCAGCCCCAGCATTTT
- | TRBJ2-1 | TRBV4-1 | 13 | CASQEDSFDEQFF | TGCGCCAGCCAAGAGGACAGTTTCGATGAGCAGTTCTTC
- | TRBJ1-4 | TRBV4-2 | 16 | CASSLRPGGGDEKLFF | TGTGCCAGCAGCCTACGGCCCGGGGGAGGGGATGAAAAACTGTTTTTT
- | TRBJ2-7 | TRBV19 | 14 | CASSSQGGSYEQYF | TGTGCCAGTAGTTCACAGGGAGGGTCCTACGAGCAGTACTTC
- | TRBJ2-7 | TRBV11-2 | 11 | CASSPSYEQYF | TGTGCCAGCAGCCCGTCCTACGAGCAGTACTTC
TRBD2 | TRBJ2-3 | TRBV30 | 16 | CAWSTRGLAGGYTQYF | TGTGCCTGGAGTACACGTGGACTAGCGGGGGGGTATACGCAGTATTTT
- | TRBJ2-7 | TRBV28 | 14 | CASSSGLRPNEQYF | TGTGCCAGCAGTTCAGGACTACGACCGAACGAGCAGTACTTC
TRBD2 | TRBJ2-1 | TRBV7-8 | 11 | CASSPAGEQFF | TGTGCCAGCAGTCCGGCGGGGGAACAGTTCTTC
TRBD1 | TRBJ2-7 | TRBV5-6 | 15 | CASSLGPGGRYEQYF | TGTGCCAGCAGCTTGGGCCCAGGGGGTCGATACGAGCAGTACTTC
- | TRBJ1-1 | TRBV7-8 | 14 | CASSFSRANTEAFF | TGTGCCAGCAGCTTTTCCAGGGCCAACACTGAAGCTTTCTTT
- | TRBJ2-1 | TRBV11-2 | 12 | CASSLSVGEQFF | TGTGCCAGCAGCCTAAGCGTCGGTGAGCAGTTCTTC
TRBD1 | TRBJ1-1 | TRBV7-9 | 17 | CASSARDRGPLNTEAFF | TGTGCCAGCAGCGCCCGGGACAGGGGGCCTTTGAACACTGAAGCTTTCTTT
- | TRBJ1-5 | TRBV6-6 | 13 | CASSYYRGQPQHF | TGTGCCAGCAGTTACTACCGGGGTCAGCCCCAGCATTTT
TRBD2 | TRBJ2-2 | TRBV6-1 | 15 | CASSGTRGGTGELFF | TGTGCCAGCAGCGGGACTAGGGGGGGCACCGGGGAGCTGTTTTTT
TRBD2 | TRBJ2-7 | TRBV7-2 | 15 | CASSLRGSGSLEQYF | TGTGCCAGCAGCCTCCGCGGTAGCGGGAGTCTCGAGCAGTACTTC
TRBD2 | TRBJ2-1 | TRBV11-1 | 15 | CASSWTSGSENEQFF | TGTGCCAGCAGTTGGACTAGCGGGAGCGAAAATGAGCAGTTCTTC
- | TRBJ1-1 | TRBV2 | 11 | CASSVGGEAFF | TGTGCCAGCAGTGTCGGCGGTGAAGCTTTCTTT
TRBD2 | TRBJ2-1 | TRBV28 | 14 | CASSNGLAGNEQFF | TGTGCCAGCAGTAACGGACTAGCGGGAAACGAGCAGTTCTTC
TRBD1 | TRBJ2-7 | TRBV28 | 13 | CASLDRLSYEQYF | TGTGCCAGCTTGGACAGGCTCTCCTACGAGCAGTACTTC
TRBD1 | TRBJ1-4 | TRBV15 | 15 | CATSSEQGMGEKLFF | TGTGCCACCAGCAGTGAACAGGGGATGGGGGAAAAACTGTTTTTT
- | TRBJ1-1 | TRBV4-1 | 19 | CASSQDSMYAPTRNTEAFF | TGCGCCAGCAGCCAAGATTCGATGTACGCTCCCACCAGGAACACTGAGGCTTTCTTT
- | TRBJ2-7 | TRBV30 | 13 | CALNWDFAYEQYF | TGTGCCTTGAACTGGGACTTCGCCTACGAGCAGTACTTC
TRBD1 | TRBJ2-3 | TRBV19 | 16 | CASSPLRQGSSDTQYF | TGTGCCAGTAGTCCCCTCAGACAGGGTTCATCAGATACGCAGTATTTT
- | TRBJ1-4 | TRBV28 | 14 | CASSLGSRNEKLFF | TGTGCCAGCAGTTTGGGCTCACGTAATGAAAAACTGTTTTTT
TRBD1 | TRBJ1-2 | TRBV28 | 15 | CASSLTGGGSGGYTF | TGTGCCAGCAGTTTAACAGGGGGCGGATCGGGAGGCTACACCTTC
TRBD2 | TRBJ2-1 | TRBV7-9 | 19 | CASSPWGQIAGGSADEQFF | TGTGCCAGCAGCCCTTGGGGACAGATAGCGGGAGGGTCTGCAGATGAGCAGTTCTTC
TRBD1 | TRBJ1-5 | TRBV28 | 13 | CAVNPGQNQPQHF | TGTGCCGTTAACCCGGGACAGAATCAGCCCCAGCATTTT
TRBD2 | TRBJ2-4 | TRBV4-2 | 16 | CASSQELAGTKNIQYF | TGTGCCAGCAGCCAAGAATTAGCGGGGACTAAAAACATTCAGTACTTC